Described below is a single T cell receptor beta chain sequence and its context. Its antigen is still unknown. There are 18 residues in the CDR3. Looked up from germline, CDR1 is SGHTA and CDR2 is FQGTGA. The junction had 8 bases not matched to a gene; V was cut back by 0 bases and J by 4 bases. Using immunoSEQ multiplex PCR, the repertoire was profiled, and TCRdb retains in-frame clones only, with some absent. The sample records fewer than 35,000 clones, 86% being singletons. This record belongs to a study of T cells in tuberculosis. The overall study: The T cells targeted glucose monomycolate, a mycobacterial lipid, via CD1B.

Sample time point: new active TB diagnosis, blood taken before or within 7 days of starting treatment. Tuberculosis was confirmed by positive sputum smear and/or M. tuberculosis culture. On average approximately 100,000 T cells per donor were immunosequenced. Findings and caveats of the study: Smaller alpha distances in active tuberculosis partly reflected shorter CDR3-alpha lengths.

The starting material was PBMCs, obtained at tuberculosis diagnosis. The genes are TRBV7-3 and TRBJ1-5; 11 nucleotides agree with TRBD1. The TCR sequence derives from an adult with tuberculosis. The CDR3 sequence is CASSLTFEDRGLNQPQHF. DNA for the CDR3: TGTGCCAGCAGCTTAACTTTTGAGGACAGGGGGCTTAATCAGCCCCAGCATTTT.